This T cell receptor beta chain derives from a study of T and B cells in COVID-19 patients. For the study at large: COVID-19 patients gave peripheral blood either during active infection or after recovery.

Multiplex PCR with BIOMED2 TRB-A/B primer pools amplified TRB rearrangements. Each CDR3 protein gets one entry after TCRdb re-called the multiplex PCR reads with MiXCR. Here the sample spans 13,000 or so distinct CDR3 sequences, roughly 28% being singletons. Comment on this clonotype: It may be a read error: a sequence one base away is much more abundant.

Blood genomic DNA input for TRB amplification was about 220-500 ng. The germline V gene has CDR1 SGHDT and CDR2 YYEEEE. This CDR3 has 14 residues. This sequence was found in a human donor who had recovered from COVID-19. The sample taken for sequencing was blood. This chain connects TRBV5-6 to TRBJ2-3; D gene unclear. The DNA of the CDR3 is TGTGCCAGCTGCTTTGCGGCTAGCACAGATACGCAGTATTTT. It encodes CASCFAASTDTQYF.